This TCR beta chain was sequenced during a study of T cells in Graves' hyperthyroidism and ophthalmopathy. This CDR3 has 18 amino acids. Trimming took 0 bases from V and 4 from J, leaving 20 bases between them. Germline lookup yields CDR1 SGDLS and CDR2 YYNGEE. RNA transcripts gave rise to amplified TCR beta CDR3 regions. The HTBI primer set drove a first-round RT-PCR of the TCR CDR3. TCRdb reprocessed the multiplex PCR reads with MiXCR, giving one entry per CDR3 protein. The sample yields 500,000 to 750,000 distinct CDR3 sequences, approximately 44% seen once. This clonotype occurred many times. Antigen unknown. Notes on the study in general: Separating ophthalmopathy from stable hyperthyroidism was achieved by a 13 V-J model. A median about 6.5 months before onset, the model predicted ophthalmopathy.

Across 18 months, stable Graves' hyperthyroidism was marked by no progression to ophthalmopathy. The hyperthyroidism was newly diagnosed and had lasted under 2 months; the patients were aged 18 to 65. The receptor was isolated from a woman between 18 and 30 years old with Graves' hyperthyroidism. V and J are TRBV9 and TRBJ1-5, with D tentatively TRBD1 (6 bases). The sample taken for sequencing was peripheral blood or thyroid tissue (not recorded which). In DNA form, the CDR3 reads TGTGCCAGCAGCGTAGTACGGACAGCGATATGTGTGAATCAGCCCCAGCATTTT. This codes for CASSVVRTAICVNQPQHF.